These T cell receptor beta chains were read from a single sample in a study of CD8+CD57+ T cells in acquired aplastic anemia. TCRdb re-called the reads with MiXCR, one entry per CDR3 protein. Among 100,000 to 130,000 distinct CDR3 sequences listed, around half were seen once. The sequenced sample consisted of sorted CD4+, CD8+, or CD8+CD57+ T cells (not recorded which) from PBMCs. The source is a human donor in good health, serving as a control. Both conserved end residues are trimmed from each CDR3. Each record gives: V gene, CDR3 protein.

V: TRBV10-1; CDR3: ASSEEAGDMSPLH
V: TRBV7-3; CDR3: ASSLTGWSGGYT
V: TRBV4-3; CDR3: ASSQRLAGAETQY
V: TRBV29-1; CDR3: SVAGDLYNEQF
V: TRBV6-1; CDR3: ASRADGALQPQH
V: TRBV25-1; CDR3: ASTTGTEAF
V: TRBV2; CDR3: ASSDSLAGGSNEQF
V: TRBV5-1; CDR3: ASSGGAGNRKETQY
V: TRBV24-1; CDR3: ATSETSPVGQGVNYEQC
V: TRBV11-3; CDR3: ASSLGRDKPGNT
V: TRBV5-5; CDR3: ASSKSGTGGNGYT
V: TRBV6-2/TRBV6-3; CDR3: ASSYGGSGTYNEQF
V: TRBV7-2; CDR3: ASSLGTLNYGYT
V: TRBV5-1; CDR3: ASSLSGLSSGNTIY
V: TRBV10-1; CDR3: ASSEKGQGKAKNIQY
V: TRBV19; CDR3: ASSINSVPDEQY
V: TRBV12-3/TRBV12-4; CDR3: ASSFGDSHGYT
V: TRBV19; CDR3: ASSISMSVKGYSAEAF
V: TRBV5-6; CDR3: ASSLQGMNSPLH
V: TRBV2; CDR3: ASGTGTGANVLT
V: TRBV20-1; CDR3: SARVPDSYGYT
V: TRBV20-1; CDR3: SARYLEGAMNEQY
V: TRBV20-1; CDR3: SARDLEGREKLF